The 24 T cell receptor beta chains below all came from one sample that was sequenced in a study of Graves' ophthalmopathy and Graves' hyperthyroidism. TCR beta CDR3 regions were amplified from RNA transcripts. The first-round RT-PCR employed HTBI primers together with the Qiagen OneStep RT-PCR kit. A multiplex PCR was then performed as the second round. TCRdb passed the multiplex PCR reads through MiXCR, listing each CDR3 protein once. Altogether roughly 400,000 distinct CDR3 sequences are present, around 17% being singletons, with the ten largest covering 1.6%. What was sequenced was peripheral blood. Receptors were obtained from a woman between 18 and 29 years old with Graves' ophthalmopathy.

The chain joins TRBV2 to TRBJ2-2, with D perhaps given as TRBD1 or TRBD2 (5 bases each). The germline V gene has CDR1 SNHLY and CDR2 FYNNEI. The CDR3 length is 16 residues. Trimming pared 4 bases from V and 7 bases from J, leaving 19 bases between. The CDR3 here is CASSGTLQVGFGELFF. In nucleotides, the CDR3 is TGTGCCAGCAGTGGGACTCTACAGGTGGGGTTCGGGGAGCTGTTTTTT.

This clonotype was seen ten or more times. CDR3 nucleotide sequence: TGCGCCAGCAGTACGGACAGGAACTACGAGCAGTACTTC. It codes for CASSTDRNYEQYF. This rearrangement joins TRBV4-1 to TRBJ2-7, with 7 bases identical to TRBD1. Germline V CDR1 and CDR2: MGHRA, YSYEKL. The trim removed 6 bases at V and 3 bases at J, leaving 5 bases unmatched. CDR3 length equals 13 residues.

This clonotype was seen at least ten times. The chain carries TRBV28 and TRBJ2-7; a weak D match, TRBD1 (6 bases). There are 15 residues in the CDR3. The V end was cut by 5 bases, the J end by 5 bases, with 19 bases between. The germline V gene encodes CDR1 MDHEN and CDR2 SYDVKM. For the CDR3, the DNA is TGTGCCAGCAGTCCGGTGGGGGCAGGGCGCAACGAGCAGTACTTC. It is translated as CASSPVGAGRNEQYF.

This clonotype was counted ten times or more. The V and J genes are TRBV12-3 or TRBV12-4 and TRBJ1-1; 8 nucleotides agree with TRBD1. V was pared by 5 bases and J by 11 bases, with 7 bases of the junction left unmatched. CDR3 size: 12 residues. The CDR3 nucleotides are TGTGCCAGCAGTGCGGACAGGGAGCATGCTTTCTTT. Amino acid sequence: CASSADREHAFF.

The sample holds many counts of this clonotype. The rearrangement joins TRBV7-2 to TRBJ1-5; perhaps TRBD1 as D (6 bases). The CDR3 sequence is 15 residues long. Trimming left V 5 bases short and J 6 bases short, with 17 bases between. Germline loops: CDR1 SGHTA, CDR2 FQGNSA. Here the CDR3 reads CASSGGGGRGQPQHF. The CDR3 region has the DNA TGTGCCAGCAGCGGGGGCGGGGGCAGGGGTCAGCCCCAGCATTTT.

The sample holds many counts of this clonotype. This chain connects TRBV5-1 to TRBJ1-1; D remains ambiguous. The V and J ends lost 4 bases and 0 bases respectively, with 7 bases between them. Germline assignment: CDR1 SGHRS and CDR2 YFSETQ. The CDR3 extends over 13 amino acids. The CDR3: CASSPEMNTEAFF. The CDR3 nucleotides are TGCGCCAGCAGCCCTGAGATGAACACTGAAGCTTTCTTT.

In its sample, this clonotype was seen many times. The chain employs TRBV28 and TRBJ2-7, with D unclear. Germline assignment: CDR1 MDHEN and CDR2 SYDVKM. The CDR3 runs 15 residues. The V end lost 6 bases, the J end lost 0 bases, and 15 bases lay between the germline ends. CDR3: CASSQSDRLSYEQYF. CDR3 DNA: TGTGCCAGCAGCCAGTCTGATAGGCTCTCCTACGAGCAGTACTTC.

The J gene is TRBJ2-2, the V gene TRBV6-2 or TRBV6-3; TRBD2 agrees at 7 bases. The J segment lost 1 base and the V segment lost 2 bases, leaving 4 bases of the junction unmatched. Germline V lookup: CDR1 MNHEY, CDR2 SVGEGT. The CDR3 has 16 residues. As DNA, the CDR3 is TGTGCCAGCAGTTACGGCCCTAGCGGGAACACCGGGGAGCTGTTTTTT. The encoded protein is CASSYGPSGNTGELFF.

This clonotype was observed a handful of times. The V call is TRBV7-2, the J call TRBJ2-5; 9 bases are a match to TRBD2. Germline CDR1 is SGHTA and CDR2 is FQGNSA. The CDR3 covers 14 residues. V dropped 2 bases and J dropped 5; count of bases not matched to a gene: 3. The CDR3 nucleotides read TGTGCCAGCAGCTTACGGACTAGCGTTGAGACCCAGTACTTC. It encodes CASSLRTSVETQYF.

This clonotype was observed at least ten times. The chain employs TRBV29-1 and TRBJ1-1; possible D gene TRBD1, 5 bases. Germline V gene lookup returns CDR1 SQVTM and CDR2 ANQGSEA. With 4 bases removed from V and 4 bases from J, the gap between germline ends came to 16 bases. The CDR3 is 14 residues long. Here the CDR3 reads CSVGPGAVSTEAFF. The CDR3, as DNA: TGCAGCGTTGGTCCCGGGGCGGTATCCACTGAAGCTTTCTTT.

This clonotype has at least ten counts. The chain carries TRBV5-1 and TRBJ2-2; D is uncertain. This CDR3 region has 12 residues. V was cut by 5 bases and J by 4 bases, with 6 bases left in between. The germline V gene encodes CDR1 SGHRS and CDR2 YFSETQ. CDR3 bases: TGCGCCAGCAGGGGAAGCACCGGGGAGCTGTTTTTT. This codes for CASRGSTGELFF.

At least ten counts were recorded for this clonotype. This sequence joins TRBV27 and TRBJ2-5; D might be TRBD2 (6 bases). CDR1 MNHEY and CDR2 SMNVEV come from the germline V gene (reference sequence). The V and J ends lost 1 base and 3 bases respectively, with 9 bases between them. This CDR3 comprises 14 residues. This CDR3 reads CASSLFRGEETQYF. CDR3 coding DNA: TGTGCCAGCAGTTTATTTCGCGGGGAAGAGACCCAGTACTTC.

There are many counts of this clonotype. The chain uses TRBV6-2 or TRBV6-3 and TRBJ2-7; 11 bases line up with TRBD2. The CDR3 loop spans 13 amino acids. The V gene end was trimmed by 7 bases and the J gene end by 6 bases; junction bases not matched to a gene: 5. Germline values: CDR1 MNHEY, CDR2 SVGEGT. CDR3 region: CASTSSGRREQYF. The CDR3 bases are TGTGCCAGCACCTCTAGCGGGAGGCGCGAGCAGTACTTC.

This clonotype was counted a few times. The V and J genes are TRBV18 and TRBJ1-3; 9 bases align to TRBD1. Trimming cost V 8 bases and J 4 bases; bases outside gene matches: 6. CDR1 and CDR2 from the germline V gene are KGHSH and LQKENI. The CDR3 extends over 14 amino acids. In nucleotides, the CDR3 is TGTGCCAGCACGCCCGGGACAGGGGGAAACACCATATATTTT. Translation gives CASTPGTGGNTIYF. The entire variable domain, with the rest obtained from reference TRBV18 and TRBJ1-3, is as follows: NAGVMQNPRHLVRRRGQEARLRCSPMKGHSHVYWYRQLPEEGLKFMVYLQKENIIDESGMPKERFSAEFPKEGPSILRIQQVVRGDSAAYFCASTPGTGGNTIYFGEGSWLTVV.

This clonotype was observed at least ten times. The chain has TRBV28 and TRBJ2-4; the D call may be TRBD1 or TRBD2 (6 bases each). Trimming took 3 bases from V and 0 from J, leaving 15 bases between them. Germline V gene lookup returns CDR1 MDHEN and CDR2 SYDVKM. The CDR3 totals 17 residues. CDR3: CASSFGGGTPAKNIQYF. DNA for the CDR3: TGTGCCAGCAGTTTTGGAGGGGGGACCCCAGCCAAAAACATTCAGTACTTC.

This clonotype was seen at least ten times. DNA for the CDR3: TGTGCCAGCAGCGTCCTCGGGGGATCGAATTCACCCCTCCACTTT. This translates into CASSVLGGSNSPLHF. This rearrangement joins TRBV11-2 to TRBJ1-6; tentative D call: TRBD1 (5 bases). The CDR3 is made up of 15 amino acids. CDR1 SGHAT and CDR2 FQNNGV come from the germline V gene. V was cut by 5 bases and J by 7 bases, with 15 bases left in between.

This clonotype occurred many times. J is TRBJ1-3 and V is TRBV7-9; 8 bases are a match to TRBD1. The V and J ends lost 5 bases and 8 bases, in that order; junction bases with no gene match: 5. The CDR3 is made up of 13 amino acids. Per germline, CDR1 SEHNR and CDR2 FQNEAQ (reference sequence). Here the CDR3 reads CASSPGQGYTIYF. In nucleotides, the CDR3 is TGTGCCAGCAGCCCCGGACAGGGATACACCATATATTTT.

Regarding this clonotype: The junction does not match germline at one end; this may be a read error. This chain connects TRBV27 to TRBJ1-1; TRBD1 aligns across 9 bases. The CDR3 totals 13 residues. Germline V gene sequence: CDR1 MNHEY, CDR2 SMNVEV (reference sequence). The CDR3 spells CASRIQGAPEASF. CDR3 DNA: TGTGCCAGCAGAATACAGGGGGCCCCTGAAGCTTCCTTT.

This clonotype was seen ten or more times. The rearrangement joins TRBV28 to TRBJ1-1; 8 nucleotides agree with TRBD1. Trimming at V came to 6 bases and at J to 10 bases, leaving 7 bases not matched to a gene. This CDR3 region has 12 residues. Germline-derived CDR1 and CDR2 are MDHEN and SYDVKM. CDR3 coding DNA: TGTGCCAGCAGCTACAGGGGGGGAGGAGCTTTCTTT. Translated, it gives CASSYRGGGAFF.

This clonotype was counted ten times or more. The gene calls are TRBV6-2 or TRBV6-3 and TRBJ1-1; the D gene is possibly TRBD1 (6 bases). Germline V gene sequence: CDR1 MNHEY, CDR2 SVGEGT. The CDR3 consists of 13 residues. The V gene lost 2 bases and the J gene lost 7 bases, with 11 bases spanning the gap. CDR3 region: CASSYIGQSEAFF. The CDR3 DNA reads TGTGCCAGCAGTTACATAGGACAGAGTGAAGCTTTCTTT.

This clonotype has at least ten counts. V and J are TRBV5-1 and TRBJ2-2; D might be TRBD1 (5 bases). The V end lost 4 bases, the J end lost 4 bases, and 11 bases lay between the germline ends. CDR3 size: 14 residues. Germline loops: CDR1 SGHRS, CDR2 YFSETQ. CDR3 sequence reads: CASSQRQSTGELFF. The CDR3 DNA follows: TGCGCCAGCAGCCAGAGACAGTCCACCGGGGAGCTGTTTTTT.

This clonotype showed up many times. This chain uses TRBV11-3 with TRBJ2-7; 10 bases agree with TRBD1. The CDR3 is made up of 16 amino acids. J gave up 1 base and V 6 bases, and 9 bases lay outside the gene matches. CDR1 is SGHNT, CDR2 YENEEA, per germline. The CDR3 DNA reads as TGTGCCAGCAGTTTTGGACAGGGGGGATCATCCTACGAGCAGTACTTC. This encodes CASSFGQGGSSYEQYF.

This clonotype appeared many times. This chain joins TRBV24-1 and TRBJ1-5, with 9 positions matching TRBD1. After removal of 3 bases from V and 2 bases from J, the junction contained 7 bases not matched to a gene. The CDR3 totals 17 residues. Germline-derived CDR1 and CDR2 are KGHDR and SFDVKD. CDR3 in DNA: TGTGCCACCAGTGATCCGGGACAGGGAACACGCAATCAGCCCCAGCATTTT. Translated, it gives CATSDPGQGTRNQPQHF.

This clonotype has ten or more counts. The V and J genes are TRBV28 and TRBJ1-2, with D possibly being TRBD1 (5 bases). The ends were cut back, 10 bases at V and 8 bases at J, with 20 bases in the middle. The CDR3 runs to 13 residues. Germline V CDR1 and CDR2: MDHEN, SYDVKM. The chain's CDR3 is CATRDGVAGGYTF. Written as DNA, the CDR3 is TGTGCCACCCGGGACGGAGTGGCGGGAGGCTACACCTTC.